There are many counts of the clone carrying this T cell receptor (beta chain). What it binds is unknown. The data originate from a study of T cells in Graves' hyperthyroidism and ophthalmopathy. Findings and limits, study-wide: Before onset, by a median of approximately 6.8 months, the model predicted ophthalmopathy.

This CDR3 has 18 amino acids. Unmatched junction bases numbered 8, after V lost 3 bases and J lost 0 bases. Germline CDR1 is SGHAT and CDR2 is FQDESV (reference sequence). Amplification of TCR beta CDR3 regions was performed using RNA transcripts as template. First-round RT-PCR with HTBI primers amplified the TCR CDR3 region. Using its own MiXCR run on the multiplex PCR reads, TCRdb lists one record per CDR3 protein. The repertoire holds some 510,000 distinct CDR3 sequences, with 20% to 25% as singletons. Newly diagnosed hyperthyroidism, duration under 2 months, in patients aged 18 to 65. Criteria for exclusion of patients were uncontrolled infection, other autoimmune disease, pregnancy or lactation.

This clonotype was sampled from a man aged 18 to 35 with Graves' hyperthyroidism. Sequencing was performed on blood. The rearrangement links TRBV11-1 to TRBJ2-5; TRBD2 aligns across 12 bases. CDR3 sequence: CASSFLRLAGEYQETQYF. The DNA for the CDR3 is TGTGCCAGCAGCTTTCTTCGACTAGCGGGGGAGTACCAAGAGACCCAGTACTTC.